The entry that follows covers one TCR beta chain sequence. With random hexamers, roughly 0.5 to 1 ug RNA was reverse transcribed. An immunoSEQ multiplex PCR amplified TCR beta CDR3 over 54 Vbeta and 13 Jbeta. TCRdb re-called the immunoSEQ multiplex PCR reads with MiXCR, one entry per CDR3 protein. The sample contains some 130,000 distinct CDR3 sequences, roughly 80% of which appear only once. The multiple sclerosis control group comprised treatment-naive patients with stable or active relapsing-remitting disease. TEMRA cells were FACS-enriched, unlike CD8+ and CD4+ T cells, which were negatively isolated. The data are from a study of CD8 T cells in Susac syndrome. Trimming removed 4 bases from V and 7 bases from J; junction bases left unmatched: 8. CDR1 DFQATT and CDR2 SNEGSKA come from the germline V gene (reference sequence). The CDR3 has 14 amino acids.

This clonotype was obtained from a human donor with multiple sclerosis. The sample taken for sequencing was CD8+ T cells from PBMCs. The V gene is TRBV20-1, the J gene TRBJ2-1; the match to TRBD2 covers 9 bases. CDR3 bases: TGCAGTGCTAAAGCGGGGGGACCTTTAAATGAGCAGTTCTTC. Translation: CSAKAGGPLNEQFF.